This T cell receptor beta chain was captured in a study of T cell changes during pregnancy in multiple sclerosis. Clones were sequenced by immunoSEQ multiplex PCR, and TCRdb holds only the in-frame ones, with some missing. The sample records around 95,000 clones, around 92% being singletons. CDR1 is MNHEY and CDR2 is SVGAGI in the germline V gene. This CDR3 comprises 13 residues. The V end lost 6 bases, the J end lost 6 bases, and 11 bases lay between the germline ends. The TCR sequence derives from a female donor in good health, enrolled as a control in a pregnancy study. Sequencing was performed on peripheral blood, taken after pregnancy. V and J are TRBV6-5 and TRBJ2-2; D remains unclear. The CDR3 region is CASRLTGSGELFF. DNA of the CDR3: TGTGCCAGCAGACTGACCGGGTCCGGGGAGCTGTTTTTT.